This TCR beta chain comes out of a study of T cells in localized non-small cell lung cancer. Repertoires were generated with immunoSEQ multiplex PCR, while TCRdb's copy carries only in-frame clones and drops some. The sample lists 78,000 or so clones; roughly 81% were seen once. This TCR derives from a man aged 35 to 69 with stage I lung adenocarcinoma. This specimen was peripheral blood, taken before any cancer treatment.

In DNA form, the CDR3 reads TGTGCCTGGAATAGTGGTGGCACAGATACGCAGTATTTT. This encodes CAWNSGGTDTQYF. This chain connects TRBV30 to TRBJ2-3; D is unclear. In germline, CDR1 is GTSNPN, CDR2 SVGIG (reference sequence). The CDR3 is made up of 13 amino acids. With 4 bases removed from V and 1 base from J, the gap between germline ends came to 9 bases.